These T cell receptor beta chains were read from a single sample in a study of identical twins. TCRdb reprocessed the 5' RACE reads with MiXCR, giving one entry per CDR3 protein. The sample has about 240,000 distinct CDR3 sequences, over 9.5% seen once. The sample taken for sequencing was memory T cells sorted from blood. The receptors derive from a man aged 50 to 59 in good health. CDR3s include the opening cysteine and the closing phenylalanine or tryptophan. The order of the fields is V gene, J gene, D gene, clone size, CDR3 length, CDR3 protein, CDR3 DNA. The D gene is left open where the match is weak. Expanded clones get a size class; other rows say once, few or many, or leave the size out.

TRBV19	TRBJ1-5	TRBD1	NA	17	CASSRITGTGSPQPQHF	TGTGCCAGTAGTCGAATTACCGGGACAGGGAGTCCCCAGCCCCAGCATTTT
TRBV20-1	TRBJ2-4	NA	many	13	CSASRGQKNIQYF	TGCAGTGCTTCCCGTGGACAGAAAAACATTCAGTACTTC
TRBV20-1	TRBJ2-1	TRBD2	many	20	CSARVRLVERGPGGYNEQFF	TGCAGTGCTAGAGTACGACTTGTAGAGCGGGGGCCTGGGGGGTACAATGAGCAGTTCTTC
TRBV12-3/TRBV12-4	TRBJ2-1	NA	many	11	CATRPYNEQFF	TGTGCCACGAGACCATACAATGAGCAGTTCTTC
TRBV6-5	TRBJ2-7	NA	few	15	CASSLPGTSGYEQYF	TGTGCCAGCAGCTTACCCGGGACGTCGGGCTACGAGCAGTACTTC
TRBV15	TRBJ2-1	NA	few	12	CATSRDAYEQFF	TGTGCCACCAGCAGAGATGCCTATGAGCAGTTCTTC
TRBV12-3/TRBV12-4	TRBJ1-5	TRBD1	NA	12	CASRTGTRPQHF	TGTGCCAGCAGGACAGGGACCCGGCCCCAGCATTTT
TRBV6-5	TRBJ2-2	NA	many	16	CASSLGSGRGAGELFF	TGTGCCAGCAGTTTGGGCTCGGGCAGGGGAGCCGGGGAGCTGTTTTTT
TRBV12-3/TRBV12-4	TRBJ2-7	TRBD2	many	14	CASSLNSGGPQQYF	TGTGCCAGCAGTTTAAACTCGGGGGGGCCCCAGCAGTACTTC
TRBV6-2/TRBV6-3	TRBJ1-5	NA	NA	13	CASRATDVQPQHF	TGTGCCAGCAGGGCAACGGATGTACAGCCCCAGCATTTT
TRBV18	TRBJ2-7	TRBD1	once	13	CASSPDRAHEQYF	TGTGCCAGCTCTCCGGACAGGGCCCACGAGCAGTACTTC
TRBV10-3	TRBJ1-1	NA	NA	14	CAISMGDSNTEAFF	TGTGCCATCTCCATGGGGGACTCGAACACTGAAGCTTTCTTT
TRBV25-1	TRBJ2-3	TRBD1	many	15	CASSRTGKTGNTQYF	TGTGCCAGCAGCCGGACAGGGAAAACGGGGAATACGCAGTATTTT
TRBV7-9	TRBJ1-1	NA	NA	12	CASSFGLPEAFF	TGTGCCAGCAGCTTCGGTTTGCCCGAAGCTTTCTTT
TRBV5-1	TRBJ2-1	TRBD2	many	15	CASSQGTTLGNEQFF	TGCGCCAGCAGCCAAGGGACTACCCTTGGCAATGAGCAGTTCTTC
TRBV6-2/TRBV6-3	TRBJ2-2	NA	NA	14	CASRAPGKTGELFF	TGTGCCAGCAGGGCCCCCGGAAAAACCGGGGAGCTGTTTTTT
TRBV7-2	TRBJ2-5	NA	many	16	CASSLFGVRGVETQYF	TGTGCCAGCAGCTTATTCGGGGTTCGAGGGGTAGAGACCCAGTACTTC
TRBV20-1	TRBJ2-3	TRBD1	few	16	CSARPRQGPLVDTQYF	TGCAGTGCTAGACCGCGACAGGGGCCGCTAGTGGATACGCAGTATTTT
TRBV7-2	TRBJ2-5	TRBD1	many	13	CASSFYRGETQYF	TGTGCCAGCAGCTTTTACAGGGGAGAGACCCAGTACTTC
TRBV29-1	TRBJ1-4	NA	many	13	CSVASRTNEKLFF	TGCAGCGTAGCAAGCAGAACTAATGAAAAACTGTTTTTT
TRBV7-9	TRBJ2-7	TRBD1	many	14	CASSVGPQGAEQYF	TGTGCCAGCAGCGTCGGCCCACAGGGGGCCGAGCAGTACTTC
TRBV7-2	TRBJ2-2	TRBD1	NA	15	CASSAGQGNTGELFF	TGTGCCAGCAGCGCTGGACAGGGCAACACCGGGGAGCTGTTTTTT
TRBV6-2/TRBV6-3	TRBJ1-1	TRBD1	few	14	CASRTGVGNTEAFF	TGTGCCAGCAGAACAGGGGTTGGCAACACTGAAGCTTTCTTT
TRBV6-2/TRBV6-3	TRBJ2-4	TRBD2	many	15	CASRLGAGELDIQYF	TGTGCCAGCAGGTTGGGCGCGGGAGAATTGGACATTCAGTACTTC
TRBV7-2	TRBJ2-7	NA	many	16	CASSDPGGPVPYEQYF	TGTGCCAGCAGCGACCCCGGGGGGCCCGTCCCTTACGAGCAGTACTTC
TRBV20-1	TRBJ2-1	NA	many	16	CSARLSGLSRGNEQFF	TGCAGTGCTAGATTATCGGGCCTTAGCCGGGGCAATGAGCAGTTCTTC
TRBV11-2	TRBJ2-1	TRBD1	many	14	CASSLNRGYNEQFF	TGTGCCAGCAGCTTGAACAGGGGATACAATGAGCAGTTCTTC
TRBV7-2	TRBJ2-3	NA	NA	13	CASSLQGGDTQYF	TGTGCCAGCAGCTTACAAGGCGGAGATACGCAGTATTTT
TRBV2	TRBJ2-7	TRBD2	NA	16	CASSERLAVPRIEQYF	TGTGCCAGCAGTGAACGGCTAGCGGTTCCCCGGATTGAGCAGTACTTC
TRBV28	TRBJ2-3	TRBD2	many	17	CASSLAGGPRGADTQYF	TGTGCCAGCAGTCTAGCGGGAGGGCCGAGGGGGGCAGATACGCAGTATTTT
TRBV4-3	TRBJ2-7	TRBD1	many	19	CASSQAAGTVEGRAWEQYF	TGCGCCAGCAGCCAAGCGGCCGGGACAGTTGAGGGGCGGGCGTGGGAGCAGTACTTC
TRBV5-1	TRBJ2-2	NA	many	13	CASSLDPHGELFF	TGCGCCAGCAGCCTCGATCCCCACGGGGAGCTGTTTTTT
TRBV4-1	TRBJ1-3	TRBD1	many	16	CASSQDRTGGGNTIYF	TGCGCCAGCAGCCAAGATAGGACAGGGGGCGGAAACACCATATATTTT
TRBV11-2	TRBJ2-3	NA	many	13	CASSLALPDTQYF	TGTGCCAGCAGCTTAGCCCTTCCAGATACGCAGTATTTT
TRBV24-1	TRBJ2-1	TRBD2	many	16	CATSDTGGRAYNEQFF	TGTGCCACCAGTGATACCGGCGGGAGGGCCTACAATGAGCAGTTCTTC
TRBV20-1	TRBJ1-2	TRBD1	NA	15	CSARTRGQGARGYTF	TGCAGTGCTAGGACCAGGGGACAGGGGGCACGCGGCTACACCTTC
TRBV29-1	TRBJ1-2	NA	few	13	CSVVVQDIYGYTF	TGCAGCGTTGTGGTCCAGGACATCTATGGCTACACCTTC
TRBV7-8	TRBJ2-1	NA	NA	15	CASSLPAGGIDEQFF	TGTGCCAGCAGCTTACCGGCGGGCGGGATCGATGAGCAGTTCTTC
TRBV3-1	TRBJ1-2	NA	few	10	CASSQVGVTF	TGTGCCAGCAGCCAAGTTGGGGTCACCTTC
TRBV7-8	TRBJ2-1	NA	many	18	CASSAGGLAEFSYNEQFF	TGTGCCAGCAGCGCAGGGGGTTTAGCGGAGTTCTCCTACAATGAGCAGTTCTTC
TRBV5-1	TRBJ1-5	NA	few	15	CASSLAGGSNHPQHF	TGCGCCAGCAGCTTGGCCGGGGGTAGCAATCACCCCCAGCATTTT
TRBV10-3	TRBJ2-6	TRBD1	NA	18	CATLPRGGPVSGANVLTF	TGTGCCACCCTTCCCCGAGGGGGCCCGGTCTCTGGGGCCAACGTCCTGACTTTC
TRBV24-1	TRBJ1-5	TRBD1	many	17	CATSEGQGQGFWKPQHF	TGTGCCACCAGTGAGGGCCAGGGACAGGGGTTCTGGAAGCCCCAGCATTTT
TRBV6-1	TRBJ1-1	TRBD1	NA	15	CASHVGQAVNTEAFF	TGTGCCAGCCACGTTGGACAGGCTGTGAACACTGAAGCTTTCTTT
TRBV5-1	TRBJ2-6	NA	many	15	CASSSRGSGANVLTF	TGCGCCAGCAGCTCGCGGGGCTCTGGGGCCAACGTCCTGACTTTC
TRBV5-6	TRBJ2-5	NA	few	14	CASSLVSEQETQYF	TGTGCCAGCAGCTTGGTTTCGGAACAAGAGACCCAGTACTTC
TRBV4-3	TRBJ2-6	NA	few	16	CASSQGRMAGANVLTF	TGCGCCAGCAGCCAAGGCCGGATGGCTGGGGCCAACGTCCTGACTTTC
TRBV20-1	TRBJ1-4	NA	few	12	CSAEKQGAKLFF	TGCAGTGCCGAAAAACAGGGTGCTAAACTGTTTTTT
TRBV12-3/TRBV12-4	TRBJ2-2	NA	many	17	CASSLFPATNVAGELFF	TGTGCCAGCAGTTTGTTCCCGGCCACGAATGTCGCCGGGGAGCTGTTTTTT
TRBV2	TRBJ1-3	NA	few	14	CASSGSGSGNTIYF	TGTGCCAGCAGCGGCTCTGGCTCTGGAAACACCATATATTTT
TRBV7-6	TRBJ1-3	NA	few	19	CASSLGSGGATVSGNTIYF	TGTGCCAGCAGCTTAGGTAGCGGGGGCGCGACGGTCTCTGGAAACACCATATATTTT
TRBV18	TRBJ2-7	NA	NA	17	CASSPQLRRQRYYEQYF	TGTGCCAGCTCACCACAGCTCCGCAGACAGAGGTACTACGAGCAGTACTTC
TRBV5-1	TRBJ2-7	NA	NA	15	CASSMGTLFEYEQYF	TGCGCTAGCAGCATGGGGACCCTGTTCGAATACGAGCAGTACTTC
TRBV6-2/TRBV6-3	TRBJ2-3	TRBD1	NA	16	CASSYRDSWPGDTQYF	TGTGCCAGCAGTTATCGGGACAGCTGGCCGGGAGATACGCAGTATTTT
TRBV27	TRBJ1-1	NA	NA	13	CASSPRGFTEAFF	TGTGCCAGCAGCCCTCGTGGGTTCACTGAAGCTTTCTTT
TRBV2	TRBJ1-2	NA	NA	14	CASRAQGGTYGYTF	TGTGCCAGCAGAGCCCAAGGCGGGACCTATGGCTACACCTTC
TRBV4-2	TRBJ2-3	NA	many	14	CASKGGATTDTQYF	TGTGCCAGCAAAGGGGGGGCTACTACAGATACGCAGTATTTT
TRBV5-1	TRBJ2-1	TRBD2	NA	15	CASTMTSGSYNEQFF	TGCGCCAGCACTATGACTAGCGGGAGTTACAATGAGCAGTTCTTC
TRBV7-2	TRBJ2-7	TRBD1	NA	13	CASSRDRGHEQYF	TGTGCCAGCAGCCGGGACAGGGGCCACGAGCAGTACTTC